The present entry profiles one T cell receptor (beta chain) with its context. CDR1 and CDR2 from the germline V gene are SEHNR and FQNEAQ (reference sequence). V dropped 2 bases and J dropped 3 bases, with 12 bases sitting between them. This CDR3 is built from 15 residues. This specimen comes from a study of blood T cell repertoires in COVID-19. Study details: Researchers got acute and convalescent COVID-19 samples from the United States, Italy and Spain. T cells, B-cell-depleted T cells, or PBMCs supplied cDNA or gDNA.

The authors' processing: Using reference gene primer amplification, nucleated cell counts were estimated. Sequencing was performed with immunoSEQ multiplex PCR; in TCRdb, only in-frame clones are kept and a portion is missing. From that table come the V and J calls and clone size; the DNA was used to work out D and trimming. This repertoire shows about 52,000 clones, 87% found once; its top ten account for about a sixth. The sequence came from a human donor with active COVID-19. The donor label of this sample is uncertain. The sample was peripheral blood. V is TRBV7-9 and J is TRBJ2-3; D perhaps matches TRBD1 (6 bases). The CDR3 region is CASSLPGGQTDTQYF. In DNA, the CDR3 is TGTGCCAGCAGCTTACCGGGTGGACAGACAGATACGCAGTATTTT.